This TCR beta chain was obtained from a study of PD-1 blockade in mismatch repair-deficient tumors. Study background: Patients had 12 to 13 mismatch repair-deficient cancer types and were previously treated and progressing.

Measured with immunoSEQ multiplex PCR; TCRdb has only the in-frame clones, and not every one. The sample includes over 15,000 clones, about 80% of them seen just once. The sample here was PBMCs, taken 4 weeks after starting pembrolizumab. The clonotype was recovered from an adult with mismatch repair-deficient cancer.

The CDR3 reads CASRSGTPNQPQHF. The CDR3 region has the DNA TGCGCCAGCAGATCCGGGACACCAAATCAGCCCCAGCATTTT. This chain joins TRBV23-1 and TRBJ1-5; possible D gene TRBD1, 6 bases. TRBV23-1 is treated as an ORF (open reading frame) with a function not yet certain. The CDR3 totals 14 residues. Trimming removed 6 bases at V and 4 bases at J, with 13 bases between.